This T cell receptor beta chain was captured in a study of regulatory T cells in long-lasting Graves disease. Study as a whole: Newly diagnosed Graves' patients had under 3 months of antithyroid drugs.

This clonotype has a count of ten or more. J was trimmed by 1 base and V by 5 bases; bases with no gene match: 10. Germline CDR1 MDHEN, CDR2 SYDVKM. The CDR3 spans 16 residues. CDR3-region Arm-PCR and iRepertoire HTBI primers produced the TCR beta libraries. A single record per CDR3 protein comes from TCRdb applying MiXCR to the multiplex PCR reads. The profile shows roughly 400,000 distinct CDR3 sequences, about 16% of them singletons. Sample time point: newly diagnosed GD, antithyroid drugs for less than 3 months. From PBMCs, RNA was extracted and then used to make the TCR library. The same sample was also used in a study of T cells in Graves' hyperthyroidism and ophthalmopathy. That report notes: Recently diagnosed hyperthyroidism of less than 2 months' duration affected patients aged 18 to 65.

The material was peripheral blood mononuclear cells (PBMCs), obtained at new diagnosis, from a patient treated with antithyroid drugs. The TCR comes from a woman in her late teens or twenties with Graves disease. This rearrangement joins TRBV28 to TRBJ2-5, with TRBD2 matching 7 bases. The CDR3 is CASSGGGRLAQETQYF. The CDR3 DNA reads as TGTGCCAGCAGTGGGGGGGGTAGACTAGCCCAAGAGACCCAGTACTTC.